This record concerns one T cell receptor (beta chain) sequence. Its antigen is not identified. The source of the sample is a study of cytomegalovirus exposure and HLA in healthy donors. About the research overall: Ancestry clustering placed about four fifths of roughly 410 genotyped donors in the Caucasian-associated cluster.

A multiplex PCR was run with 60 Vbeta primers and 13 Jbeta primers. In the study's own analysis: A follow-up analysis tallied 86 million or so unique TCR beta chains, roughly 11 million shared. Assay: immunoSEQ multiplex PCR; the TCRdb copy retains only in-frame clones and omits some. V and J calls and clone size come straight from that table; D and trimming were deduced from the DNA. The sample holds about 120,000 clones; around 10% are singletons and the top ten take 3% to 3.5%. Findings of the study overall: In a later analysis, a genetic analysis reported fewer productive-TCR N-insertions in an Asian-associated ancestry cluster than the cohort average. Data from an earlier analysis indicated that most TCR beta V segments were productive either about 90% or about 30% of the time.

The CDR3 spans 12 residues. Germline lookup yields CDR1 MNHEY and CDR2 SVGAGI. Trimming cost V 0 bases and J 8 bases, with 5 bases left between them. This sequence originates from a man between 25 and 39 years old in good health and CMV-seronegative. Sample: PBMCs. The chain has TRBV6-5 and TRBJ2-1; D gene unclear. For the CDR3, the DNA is TGTGCCAGCAGTTACTCCCGGGATGAGCAGTTCTTC. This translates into CASSYSRDEQFF.